Below, 17 T cell receptor beta chains from the same sample are listed, as sequenced in a study of blood T cell repertoires in COVID-19. Generated by immunoSEQ multiplex PCR, the TCRdb table keeps only in-frame clones and is missing some. The sample lists over 150,000 clones, approximately 87% occurring once. Sequencing input: peripheral blood. The receptors were gathered from a woman in her sixties or seventies with COVID-19, enrolled during active disease.

About this clone itself: At one end the junction does not follow the germline gene, possibly because of a read error. This chain's CDR3 is CASTPPVTF. CDR3 coding DNA: TGTGCCAGCACCCCCCCAGTAACCTTT. The rearrangement links TRBV12-3 or TRBV12-4 to TRBJ1-1; no definite D call. This CDR3 spans 9 amino acids.

As regards this clone: The junction shows a germline mismatch at one end, possibly a read error. The V gene is TRBV7-3, the J gene TRBJ2-4, with TRBD1 identical over 7 bases. This CDR3 has 14 amino acids. Germline V lookup: CDR1 SGHTA, CDR2 FQGTGA. The chain's CDR3 is CASSLGTAKSIQYF. The CDR3 nucleotides are TGTGCCAGCAGCCTCGGGACAGCTAAAAGCATTCAGTACTTC. The whole variable domain, filled in from reference TRBV7-3 and TRBJ2-4, reads GAGVSQTPSNKVTEKGKYVELRCDPISGHTALYWYRQSLGQGPEFLIYFQGTGAADDSGLPNDRFFAVRPEGSVSTLKIQRTERGDSAVYLCASSLGTAKSIQYFGAGTRLSVL.

In this sample, this clone turned up once. The chain combines TRBV29-1 with TRBJ1-1; no reliable D call. The CDR3 is 12 residues long. Trimming stripped 7 bases from V and 1 base from J, with 10 bases between. Germline values: CDR1 SQVTM, CDR2 ANQGSEA. CDR3 protein: CSGGRRNTEAFF. The CDR3 DNA reads as TGCAGCGGGGGTCGGAGGAACACTGAAGCTTTCTTT.

As to this clone: This CDR3 is also generated by other DNA sequences in the sample. The chain carries TRBV5-1 and TRBJ2-5; TRBD1 might be the D (5 bases). This CDR3 contains 14 residues. CDR1 SGHRS and CDR2 YFSETQ come from the germline V gene. V was clipped by 1 base and J by 2 bases, with 9 bases between them. The CDR3 sequence is CASSLRGGQETQYF. The CDR3 DNA is TGCGCCAGCAGCTTGAGGGGTGGGCAAGAGACCCAGTACTTC.

The CDR3: CASRQGAGETQYF. Here the CDR3 DNA reads TGCGCCAGCAGACAGGGGGCGGGAGAGACCCAGTACTTC. The V call is TRBV5-1, the J call TRBJ2-5, with 9 bases lining up with TRBD1. After removal of 5 bases from V and 4 bases from J, the junction contained 3 bases not matched to a gene. The length of the CDR3 is 13 residues. Germline CDR1 reads SGHRS; CDR2 reads YFSETQ.

The chain uses TRBV6-1 and TRBJ1-4; the D gene is possibly TRBD1 (5 bases). The germline gives CDR1 MNHNS, CDR2 SASEGT. This CDR3 region has 13 residues. Trimming pared 2 bases from V and 13 bases from J, leaving 14 bases between. The CDR3, as DNA: TGTGCCAGCAGTGAACGTAAGGGGAGGGCACTGTTTTTT. Translation: CASSERKGRALFF.

This clone was counted a single time. The chain has TRBV19 and TRBJ2-3; D remains unclear. Germline assignment: CDR1 LNHDA and CDR2 SQIVND (reference sequence). V lost 2 bases and J lost 0, with 15 bases in between. The CDR3 length is 17 residues. CDR3 bases: TGTGCCAGTAGTATAAAAAGGAGCGCTTCTAGCACAGATACGCAGTATTTT. It encodes CASSIKRSASSTDTQYF.

This rearrangement joins TRBV29-1 to TRBJ1-2, with 8 bases aligning to TRBD1. After removal of 3 bases from V and 4 bases from J, the junction contained 4 bases not matched to a gene. Germline CDR1 and CDR2: SQVTM and ANQGSEA. This CDR3 has 13 amino acids. CDR3 in DNA: TGCAGCGTTGAGTCTCAGGGGGCCTATGGCTACACCTTC. It is translated as CSVESQGAYGYTF.

The rearrangement joins TRBV2 to TRBJ1-5; no definite D call. CDR3 length: 14 residues. The germline gives CDR1 SNHLY, CDR2 FYNNEI. Trimming took 1 base from V and 2 from J, leaving 6 bases between them. CDR3 sequence (DNA): TGTGCCAGCAGTGAAGGCAGGCGCAATCAGCCCCAGCATTTT. Protein product: CASSEGRRNQPQHF. Full variable domain (outside the CDR3, taken from reference TRBV2 and TRBJ1-5): EPEVTQTPSHQVTQMGQEVILRCVPISNHLYFYWYRQILGQKVEFLVSFYNNEISEKSEIFDDQFSVERPDGSNFTLKIRSTKLEDSAMYFCASSEGRRNQPQHFGDGTRLSIL.

The rearrangement uses TRBV7-2 and TRBJ2-5; 9 bases match TRBD1. V trimming: 5 bases; J trimming: 5 bases; junction bases outside the gene matches: 12. The CDR3 has 16 residues. CDR1 is SGHTA, CDR2 FQGNSA, per germline. The CDR3: CASSLRTGAVSETQYF. The CDR3 DNA follows: TGTGCCAGCAGCCTAAGGACAGGGGCTGTTAGTGAGACCCAGTACTTC.

This clone was picked up one time. The chain couples TRBV5-1 to TRBJ2-3; a possible D gene is TRBD2 (5 bases). The CDR3 totals 12 residues. CDR1 is SGHRS, CDR2 YFSETQ, per germline. The ends were cut back, 2 bases at V and 6 bases at J, with 7 bases in the middle. DNA for the CDR3: TGCGCCAGCAGCTTAAGAGGGGATACGCAGTATTTT. It yields the protein CASSLRGDTQYF.

This CDR3 reads CASSATGINEKLFF. The CDR3 DNA reads TGTGCCAGCAGTGCGACAGGGATTAATGAAAAACTGTTTTTT. This chain joins TRBV28 and TRBJ1-4, with 7 bases identical to TRBD1. Germline CDR1 reads MDHEN; CDR2 reads SYDVKM. This CDR3 region has 14 residues. The V segment lost 5 bases and the J segment 4 bases; nucleotides outside the gene matches: 4.

This sequence joins TRBV3-1 (or the pseudogene TRBV3-2) and TRBJ2-1; TRBD2 is a possible D gene (5 bases). V was pared by 0 bases and J by 3 bases, with 9 bases between. The CDR3 spans 15 residues. The germline gives CDR1 LGHDT, CDR2 YNNKEL (reference sequence). The CDR3 nucleotides are TGTGCCAGCAGCCAAGATTCGGGAATCTACAATGAGCAGTTCTTC. It encodes CASSQDSGIYNEQFF.

This rearrangement joins TRBV30 to TRBJ1-1; D unclear. Germline loops: CDR1 GTSNPN, CDR2 SVGIG (reference sequence). Trimming removed 5 bases at V and 1 base at J, with 11 bases between. The CDR3 consists of 13 residues. CDR3 protein: CAWEAGQNTEAFF. DNA for the CDR3: TGTGCCTGGGAGGCTGGGCAGAACACTGAAGCTTTCTTT. The full variable domain, in which reference TRBV30 and TRBJ1-1 provide the parts outside the CDR3, is SQTIHQWPATLVQPVGSPLSLECTVEGTSNPNLYWYRQAAGRGLQLLFYSVGIGQISSEVPQNLSASRPQDRQFILSSKKLLLSDSGFYLCAWEAGQNTEAFFGQGTRLTVV.

The chain has TRBV6-6 and TRBJ1-2, with a possible D match to TRBD1 (5 bases). Germline lookup yields CDR1 MNHNY and CDR2 SVGAGI (reference sequence). V dropped 7 bases and J dropped 5 bases, with 17 bases sitting between them. CDR3 length: 14 amino acids. The chain's CDR3 is CASTPGGKEYGYTF. Here the CDR3 DNA reads TGTGCCAGCACCCCGGGGGGGAAGGAGTATGGCTACACCTTC.

The genes are TRBV7-2 and TRBJ2-1; 13 bases are shared with TRBD2. The CDR3 consists of 16 residues. J lost 0 bases, V lost 4 bases, and 0 bases had no gene match. CDR1 and CDR2 (germline): SGHTA, FQGNSA. The CDR3 nucleotides read TGTGCCAGCAGCTGGACTAGCGGGAGCTCCTACAATGAGCAGTTCTTC. Amino acid sequence: CASSWTSGSSYNEQFF.

The rearrangement uses TRBV19 and TRBJ2-2; TRBD1 is a possible D gene (6 bases). Germline values: CDR1 LNHDA, CDR2 SQIVND (reference sequence). The CDR3 loop spans 15 amino acids. The ends were cut back, 5 bases at V and 1 base at J, with 11 bases in the middle. The CDR3 loop is CASSFPGQNTGELFF. The CDR3 coding sequence is TGTGCCAGTAGTTTCCCGGGACAGAACACCGGGGAGCTGTTTTTT.